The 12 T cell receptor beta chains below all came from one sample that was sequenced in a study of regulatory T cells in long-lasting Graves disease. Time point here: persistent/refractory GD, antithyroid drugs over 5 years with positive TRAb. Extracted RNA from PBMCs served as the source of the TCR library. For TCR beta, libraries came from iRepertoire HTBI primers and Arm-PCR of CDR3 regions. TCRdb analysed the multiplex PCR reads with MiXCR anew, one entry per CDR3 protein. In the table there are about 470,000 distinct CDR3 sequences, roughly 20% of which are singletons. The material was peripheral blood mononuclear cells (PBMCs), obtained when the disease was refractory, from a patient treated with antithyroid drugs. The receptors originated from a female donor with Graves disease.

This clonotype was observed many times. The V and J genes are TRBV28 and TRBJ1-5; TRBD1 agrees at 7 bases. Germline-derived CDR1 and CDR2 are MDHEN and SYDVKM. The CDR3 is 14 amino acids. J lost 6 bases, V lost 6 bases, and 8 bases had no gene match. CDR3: CASSAGGGIQPQHF. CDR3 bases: TGTGCCAGCAGCGCAGGGGGAGGTATTCAGCCCCAGCATTTT.

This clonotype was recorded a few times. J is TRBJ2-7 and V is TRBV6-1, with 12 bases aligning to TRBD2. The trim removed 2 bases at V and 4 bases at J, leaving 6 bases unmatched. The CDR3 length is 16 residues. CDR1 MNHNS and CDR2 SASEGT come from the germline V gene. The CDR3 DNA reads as TGTGCCAGCAGTGAACTAGCGGGAGGGCCCTCTTACGAGCAGTACTTC. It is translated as CASSELAGGPSYEQYF.

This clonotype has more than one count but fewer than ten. CDR3 in DNA: TGTGCCAGCAGCCCTACTGGGGCCGGAACCCAAGAGACCCAGTACTTC. Amino acids: CASSPTGAGTQETQYF. V usage is TRBV5-4 and J usage is TRBJ2-5; tentative D call: TRBD1 (5 bases). The CDR3 is 16 residues long. The germline CDR1 and CDR2 sequences are SGHNT and YYREEE (reference sequence). V lost 4 bases and J 1 base, leaving 17 bases between the germline ends.

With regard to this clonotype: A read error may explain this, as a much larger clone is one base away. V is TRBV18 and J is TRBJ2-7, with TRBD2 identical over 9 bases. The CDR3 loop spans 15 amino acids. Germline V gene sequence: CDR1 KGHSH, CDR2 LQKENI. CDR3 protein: CASSPGGRVVYEQCF. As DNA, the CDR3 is TGTGCCAGCTCACCAGGCGGGAGGGTAGTCTACGAGCAGTGCTTC.

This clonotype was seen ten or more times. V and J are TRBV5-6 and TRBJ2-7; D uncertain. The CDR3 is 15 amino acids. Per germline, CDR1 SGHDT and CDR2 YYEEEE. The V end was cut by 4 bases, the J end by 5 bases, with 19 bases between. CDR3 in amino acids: CASSPGPLDRDEQYF. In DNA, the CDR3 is TGTGCCAGCAGCCCCGGGCCCCTGGACCGGGACGAGCAGTACTTC.

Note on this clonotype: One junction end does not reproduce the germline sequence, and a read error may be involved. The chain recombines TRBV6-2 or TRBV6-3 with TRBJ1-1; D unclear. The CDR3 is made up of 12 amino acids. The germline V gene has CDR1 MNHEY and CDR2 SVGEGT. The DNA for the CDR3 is TGTGCCAGCAGTTACCCGAACGCTGAAGCTTTCTTT. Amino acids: CASSYPNAEAFF.

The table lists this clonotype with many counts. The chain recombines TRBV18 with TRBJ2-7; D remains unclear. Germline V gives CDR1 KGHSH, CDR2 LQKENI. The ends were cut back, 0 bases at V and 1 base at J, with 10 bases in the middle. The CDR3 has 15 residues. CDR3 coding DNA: TGTGCCAGCTCACCACCGGTCGGGCCTTCCTACGAGCAGTACTTC. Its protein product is CASSPPVGPSYEQYF.

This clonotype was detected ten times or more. This CDR3 reads CATSDLGLAGLETQYF. The CDR3 DNA sequence: TGTGCCACCAGTGATTTGGGACTAGCGGGATTAGAGACCCAGTACTTC. The chain recombines TRBV24-1 with TRBJ2-5, with TRBD2 matching over 12 bases. The ends lost 0 bases at V and 4 bases at J; junction bases unmatched: 2. This CDR3 is built from 16 residues. CDR1 and CDR2 from the germline V gene are KGHDR and SFDVKD.

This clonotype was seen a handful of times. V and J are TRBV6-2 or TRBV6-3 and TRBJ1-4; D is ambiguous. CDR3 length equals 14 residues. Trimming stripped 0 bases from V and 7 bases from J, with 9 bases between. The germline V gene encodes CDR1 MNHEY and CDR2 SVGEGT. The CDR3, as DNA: TGTGCCAGCAGTTACTCTCAGGACGGTGAAAAACTGTTTTTT. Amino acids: CASSYSQDGEKLFF.

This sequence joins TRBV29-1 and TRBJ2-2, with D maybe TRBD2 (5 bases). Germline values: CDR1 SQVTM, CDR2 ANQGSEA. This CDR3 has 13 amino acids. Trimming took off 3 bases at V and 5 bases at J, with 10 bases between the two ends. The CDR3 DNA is TGCAGCGTTGATGGACTGACTACCGGGGAGCTGTTTTTT. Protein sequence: CSVDGLTTGELFF.

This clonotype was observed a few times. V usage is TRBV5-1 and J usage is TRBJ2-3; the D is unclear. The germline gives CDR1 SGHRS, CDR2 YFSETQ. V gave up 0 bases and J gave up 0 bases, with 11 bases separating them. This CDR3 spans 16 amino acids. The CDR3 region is CASSLGTSPSTDTQYF. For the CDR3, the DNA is TGCGCCAGCAGCTTGGGGACCTCACCTAGCACAGATACGCAGTATTTT.

In nucleotides, the CDR3 is TGCGCCAGCAGTGATGGGGACATATCTAACTATGGCTACACCTTC. Protein product: CASSDGDISNYGYTF. The V and J genes are TRBV5-1 and TRBJ1-2; D is perhaps TRBD1 (6 bases). Trimming shortened V by 5 bases and J by 0 bases, and 14 bases separated the two germline ends. This CDR3 contains 15 residues. From germline, CDR1 is SGHRS and CDR2 YFSETQ.